This T cell receptor (beta chain) comes out of a study of blood T cell repertoires in COVID-19. The wider study: Both acute and convalescent COVID-19 samples were obtained from the United States, Italy and Spain. In each case, the material was cDNA or gDNA derived from T cells, B-cell-depleted T cells, or PBMCs.

The CDR3 contains 17 residues. Germline V CDR1 and CDR2: PRHDT, FYEKMQ (reference sequence). The J segment lost 3 bases and the V segment lost 1 base, leaving 6 bases of the junction unmatched. Authors' methods: Estimates of nucleated cell counts were drawn from the amplification of reference gene primers. Libraries were prepared by immunoSEQ multiplex PCR; TCRdb keeps only in-frame clonotypes and omits some of them. The V and J calls and clone size are taken from that table; D and trimming were inferred from the DNA. The table shows some 150,000 clones, with roughly 80% occurring only once. This receptor was taken from a woman aged 45-60 years with active or convalescent COVID-19. The specimen was peripheral blood. The chain carries TRBV13 and TRBJ2-1; TRBD2 matches at 10 bases. This CDR3 is CASSLVLAGGNYNEQFF. CDR3 sequence (DNA): TGTGCCAGCAGCTTAGTGTTAGCGGGGGGAAACTACAATGAGCAGTTCTTC.